These 12 T cell receptor beta chains were all obtained from the same sample, sequenced in a study of cytomegalovirus exposure and HLA in healthy donors. The PCR had 60 Vbeta and 13 Jbeta primers. Only in-frame clones appear in the TCRdb table, and some are missing; sequencing was by immunoSEQ multiplex PCR. The sample lists 150,000 or so clones, approximately 74% occurring once. Sequencing input: PBMCs. These receptors originate from a young man in good health and CMV-seronegative.

The chain joins TRBV18 to TRBJ1-5, with 9 bases lining up with TRBD1. The length of the CDR3 is 15 residues. Unmatched junction bases numbered 4, after V lost 3 bases and J lost 4 bases. Germline values: CDR1 KGHSH, CDR2 LQKENI. CDR3 residues: CASSPGQGRNQPQHF. The CDR3 region has the DNA TGTGCCAGCTCACCTGGACAGGGGCGAAATCAGCCCCAGCATTTT.

Only one count was recorded for this clone. The CDR3 DNA sequence: TGTGCCAGCAGCGGCCTGGGGGCCACAGATACGCAGTATTTT. Protein product: CASSGLGATDTQYF. The chain joins TRBV13 to TRBJ2-3; TRBD1 is a possible D gene (6 bases). V was shortened by 5 bases and J by 2 bases, with 11 bases between the two germline ends. CDR3 length equals 14 residues. CDR1 is PRHDT and CDR2 is FYEKMQ in the germline V gene (reference sequence).

The rearrangement uses TRBV29-1 and TRBJ2-1; D might be TRBD2 (6 bases). Deletions cut 6 bases from V and 9 bases from J, with 30 bases between. Germline CDR1 SQVTM, CDR2 ANQGSEA. The CDR3 runs to 17 residues. Here the CDR3 reads CSVDGVESGLYVFEQFF. The CDR3 region has the DNA TGCAGCGTGGACGGAGTTGAAAGCGGGTTATACGTTTTTGAGCAGTTCTTC.

The chain employs TRBV6-6 and TRBJ1-1; TRBD1 matches at 9 bases. The V gene end was trimmed by 2 bases and the J gene end by 1 base; junction bases not matched to a gene: 5. This CDR3 has 16 amino acids. The germline CDR1 and CDR2 sequences are MNHNY and SVGAGI (reference sequence). CDR3 region: CASSYLLDRGNTEAFF. CDR3 nucleotides: TGTGCCAGCAGTTACCTCCTGGACAGGGGGAACACTGAAGCTTTCTTT.

This clone turned up a few times. The CDR3 DNA reads as TGTGCCAGCTCACCACTGGGAGACGATACGCAGTATTTT. It codes for CASSPLGDDTQYF. V and J are TRBV18 and TRBJ2-3; tentative D call: TRBD2 (5 bases). The V end was cut by 1 base, the J end by 6 bases, with 8 bases between. The CDR3 has 13 amino acids. Germline V gives CDR1 KGHSH, CDR2 LQKENI.

There are a few counts of this clone. This chain uses TRBV28 with TRBJ1-6; 8 nucleotides match TRBD1. This CDR3 spans 14 amino acids. With V trimmed by 4 bases and J by 5 bases, 1 base remained unmatched. CDR1 and CDR2 from the germline V gene are MDHEN and SYDVKM. CDR3 bases: TGTGCCAGCAGTTCGACAGGGGATAATTCACCCCTCCACTTT. Protein sequence: CASSSTGDNSPLHF.

V gene TRBV30 combines with J gene TRBJ1-5; TRBD1 aligns across 9 bases. Per the germline V gene, CDR1 is GTSNPN and CDR2 is SVGIG (reference sequence). The CDR3 extends over 16 amino acids. Trimming at V came to 1 base and at J to 3 bases, leaving 7 bases not matched to a gene. Here the CDR3 reads CAWSEGTGHPNQPQHF. DNA of the CDR3: TGTGCCTGGAGTGAGGGGACAGGGCACCCCAATCAGCCCCAGCATTTT.

Only one count was recorded for this clone. The V and J genes are TRBV15 and TRBJ2-3; D call uncertain. Between the trimmed V and J ends, which lost 2 bases and 4 bases, there was a span of 10 bases. CDR1 LNHNV and CDR2 YYDKDF come from the germline V gene (reference sequence). The CDR3 spans 14 residues. The CDR3 coding sequence is TGTGCCACCAGCAGAAAACCAAGAGCAGATACGCAGTATTTT. It encodes CATSRKPRADTQYF.

The chain combines TRBV7-2 with TRBJ2-5; 7 bases are shared with TRBD2. Germline CDR1 is SGHTA and CDR2 is FQGNSA. The trim removed 5 bases at V and 2 bases at J, leaving 8 bases unmatched. The CDR3 is 15 residues long. The CDR3 DNA reads TGTGCCAGCAGCCCGGGGACTACAGGACAAGAGACCCAGTACTTC. It is translated as CASSPGTTGQETQYF.

This clone came up a few times. The chain links TRBV14 to TRBJ1-6; 11 bases map to TRBD1. The CDR3 is 15 residues long. V lost 4 bases to trimming and J lost 7 bases; unmatched junction nucleotides: 3. The V gene's germline CDR1 is SGHDN and CDR2 FVKESK. CDR3 bases: TGTGCCAGCAGCCGCGGACAGGGGGCGAATTCACCCCTCCACTTT. This encodes CASSRGQGANSPLHF.

This clone occurred once. The V gene is TRBV27, the J gene TRBJ2-1; 11 bases are shared with TRBD1. Germline CDR1 MNHEY, CDR2 SMNVEV (reference sequence). This CDR3 spans 15 amino acids. V was clipped by 6 bases and J by 7 bases; unmatched bases: 8. CDR3 bases: TGTGCCAGCAGACACCTTGGACAGGGGGCGAATGAGCAGTTCTTC. Translated, it gives CASRHLGQGANEQFF.

CDR3 residues: CASRPRGADTQYF. The CDR3 DNA reads TGTGCCTCGCGCCCCAGGGGTGCAGATACGCAGTATTTT. The gene calls are TRBV19 and TRBJ2-3, with D maybe TRBD1 (6 bases). V was shortened by 11 bases and J by 4 bases, with 16 bases between the two germline ends. There are 13 residues in the CDR3. Looked up from germline, CDR1 is LNHDA and CDR2 is SQIVND (reference sequence).